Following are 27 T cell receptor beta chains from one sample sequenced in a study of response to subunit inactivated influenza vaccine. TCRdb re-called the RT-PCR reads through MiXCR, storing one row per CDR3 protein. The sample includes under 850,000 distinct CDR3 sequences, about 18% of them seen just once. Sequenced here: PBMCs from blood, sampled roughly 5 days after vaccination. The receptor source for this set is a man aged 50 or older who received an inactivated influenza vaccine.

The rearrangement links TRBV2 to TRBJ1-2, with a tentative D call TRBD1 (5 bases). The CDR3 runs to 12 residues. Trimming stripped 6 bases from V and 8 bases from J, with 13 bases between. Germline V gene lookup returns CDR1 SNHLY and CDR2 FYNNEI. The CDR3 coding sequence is TGTGCCAGCAGCGTCGGGGCGAAAGGCTACACCTTC. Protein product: CASSVGAKGYTF.

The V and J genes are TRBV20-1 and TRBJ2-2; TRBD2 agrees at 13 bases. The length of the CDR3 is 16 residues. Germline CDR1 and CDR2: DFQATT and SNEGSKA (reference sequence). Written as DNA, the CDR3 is TGCAGCGTAACGACTAGCGGGAGGTTGGGCACCGGGGAGCTGTTTTTT. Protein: CSVTTSGRLGTGELFF.

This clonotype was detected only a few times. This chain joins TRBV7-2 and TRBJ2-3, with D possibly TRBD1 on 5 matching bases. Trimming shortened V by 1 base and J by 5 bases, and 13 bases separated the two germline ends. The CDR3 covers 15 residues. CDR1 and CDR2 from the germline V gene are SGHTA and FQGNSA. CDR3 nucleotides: TGTGCCAGCAGCTTAGGACAGCCCCCGGTAGATACGCAGTATTTT. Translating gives CASSLGQPPVDTQYF. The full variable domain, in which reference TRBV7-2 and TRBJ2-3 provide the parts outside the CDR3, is GAGVSQSPSNKVTEKGKDVELRCDPISGHTALYWYRQSLGQGLEFLIYFQGNSAPDKSGLPSDRFSAERTGGSVSTLTIQRTQQEDSAVYLCASSLGQPPVDTQYFGPGTRLTVL.

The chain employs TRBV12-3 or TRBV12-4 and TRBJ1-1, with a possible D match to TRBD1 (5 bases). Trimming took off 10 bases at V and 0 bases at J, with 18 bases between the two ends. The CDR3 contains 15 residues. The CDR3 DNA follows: TGTGCCATTCGCAGAGGGGATTCTATGAACACTGAAGCTTTCTTT. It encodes CAIRRGDSMNTEAFF.

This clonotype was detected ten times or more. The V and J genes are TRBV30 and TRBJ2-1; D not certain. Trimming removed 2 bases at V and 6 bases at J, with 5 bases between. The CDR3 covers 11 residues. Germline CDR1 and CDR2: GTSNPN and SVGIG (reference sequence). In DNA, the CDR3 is TGTGCCTGGAGTTGGGGCAATGAGCAGTTCTTC. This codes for CAWSWGNEQFF.

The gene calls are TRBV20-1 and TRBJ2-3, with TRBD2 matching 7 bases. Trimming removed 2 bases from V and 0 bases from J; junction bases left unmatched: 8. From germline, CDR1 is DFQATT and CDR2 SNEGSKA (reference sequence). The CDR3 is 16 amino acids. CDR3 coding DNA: TGCAGTGCTAGAATCGAGCGGGGAACTAGCACAGATACGCAGTATTTT. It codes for CSARIERGTSTDTQYF.

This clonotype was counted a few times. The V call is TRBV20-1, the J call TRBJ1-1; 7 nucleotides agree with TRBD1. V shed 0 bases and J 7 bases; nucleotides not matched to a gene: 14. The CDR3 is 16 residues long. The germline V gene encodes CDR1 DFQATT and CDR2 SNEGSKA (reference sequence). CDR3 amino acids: CSARDSLRGYPNEAFF. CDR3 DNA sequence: TGCAGTGCTAGAGATAGCCTCAGGGGGTACCCGAATGAAGCTTTCTTT.

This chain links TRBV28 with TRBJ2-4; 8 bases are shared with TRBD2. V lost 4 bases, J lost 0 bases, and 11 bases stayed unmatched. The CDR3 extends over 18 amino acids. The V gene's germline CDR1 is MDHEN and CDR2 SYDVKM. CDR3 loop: CASSSDSIAGLAKNIQYF. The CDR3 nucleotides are TGTGCCAGCAGTTCCGATTCTATAGCGGGACTAGCCAAAAACATTCAGTACTTC.

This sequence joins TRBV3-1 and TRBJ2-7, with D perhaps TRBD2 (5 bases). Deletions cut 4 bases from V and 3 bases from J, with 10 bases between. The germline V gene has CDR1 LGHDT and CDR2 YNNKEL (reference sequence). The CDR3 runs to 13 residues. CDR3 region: CASSPSRGYEQYF. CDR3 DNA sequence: TGTGCCAGCAGCCCTTCTCGGGGCTACGAGCAGTACTTC.

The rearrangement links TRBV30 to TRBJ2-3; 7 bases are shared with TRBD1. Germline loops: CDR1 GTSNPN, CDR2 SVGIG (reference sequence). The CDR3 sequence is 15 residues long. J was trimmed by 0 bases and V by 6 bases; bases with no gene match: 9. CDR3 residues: CACGKGGTSTDTQYF. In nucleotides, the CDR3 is TGTGCCTGTGGCAAAGGGGGCACTAGCACAGATACGCAGTATTTT.

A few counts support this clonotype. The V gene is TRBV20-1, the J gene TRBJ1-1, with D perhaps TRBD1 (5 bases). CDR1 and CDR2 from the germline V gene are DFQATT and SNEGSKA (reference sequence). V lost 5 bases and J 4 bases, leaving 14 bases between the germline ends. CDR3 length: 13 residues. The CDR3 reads CSAQRTRATEAFF. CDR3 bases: TGCAGTGCTCAGAGGACCAGGGCCACTGAAGCTTTCTTT.

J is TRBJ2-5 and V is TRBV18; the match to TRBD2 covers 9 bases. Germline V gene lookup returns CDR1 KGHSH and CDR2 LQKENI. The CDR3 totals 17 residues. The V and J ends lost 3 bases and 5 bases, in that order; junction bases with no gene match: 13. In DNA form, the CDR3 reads TGTGCCAGCTCACCTAACTCGGGGCTAGCGGGACTTGAGACCCAGTACTTC. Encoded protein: CASSPNSGLAGLETQYF.

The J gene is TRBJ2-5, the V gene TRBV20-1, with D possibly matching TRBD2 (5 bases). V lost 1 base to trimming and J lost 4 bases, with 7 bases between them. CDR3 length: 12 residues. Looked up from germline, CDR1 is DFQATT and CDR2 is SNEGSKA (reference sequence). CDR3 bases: TGCAGTGCTAGAGCGGGGAGAGAGACCCAGTACTTC. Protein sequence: CSARAGRETQYF.

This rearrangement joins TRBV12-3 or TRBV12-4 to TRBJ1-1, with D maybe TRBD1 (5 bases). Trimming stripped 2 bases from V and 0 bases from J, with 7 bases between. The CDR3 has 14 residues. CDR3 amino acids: CASSLTTVNTEAFF. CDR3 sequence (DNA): TGTGCCAGCAGTTTAACGACAGTGAACACTGAAGCTTTCTTT.

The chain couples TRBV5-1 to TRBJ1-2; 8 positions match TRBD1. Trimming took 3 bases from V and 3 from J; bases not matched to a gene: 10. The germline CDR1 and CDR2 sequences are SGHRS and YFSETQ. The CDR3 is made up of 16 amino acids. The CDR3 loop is CASSSGGQGGDYGYTF. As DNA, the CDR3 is TGCGCCAGCAGCTCAGGAGGACAGGGAGGGGACTATGGCTACACCTTC.

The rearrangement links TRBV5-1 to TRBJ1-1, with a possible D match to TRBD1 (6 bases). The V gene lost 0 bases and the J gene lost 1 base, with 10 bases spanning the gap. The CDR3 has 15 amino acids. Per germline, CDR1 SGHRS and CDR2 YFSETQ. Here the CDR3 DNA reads TGCGCCAGCAGCTTGGCGGGGGCTGGGAACACTGAAGCTTTCTTT. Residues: CASSLAGAGNTEAFF.

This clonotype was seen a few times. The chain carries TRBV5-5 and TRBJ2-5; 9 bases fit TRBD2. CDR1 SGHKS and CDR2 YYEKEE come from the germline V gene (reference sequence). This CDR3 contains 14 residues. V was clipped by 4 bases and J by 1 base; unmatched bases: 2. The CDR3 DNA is TGTGCCAGCAGCATTAGCGGGAGCCAAGAGACCCAGTACTTC. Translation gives CASSISGSQETQYF.

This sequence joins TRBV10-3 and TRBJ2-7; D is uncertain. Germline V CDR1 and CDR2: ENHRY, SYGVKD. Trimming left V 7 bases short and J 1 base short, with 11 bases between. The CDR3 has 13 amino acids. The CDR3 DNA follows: TGTGCCATCATGGAGTCTAATTCCTACGAGCAGTACTTC. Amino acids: CAIMESNSYEQYF.

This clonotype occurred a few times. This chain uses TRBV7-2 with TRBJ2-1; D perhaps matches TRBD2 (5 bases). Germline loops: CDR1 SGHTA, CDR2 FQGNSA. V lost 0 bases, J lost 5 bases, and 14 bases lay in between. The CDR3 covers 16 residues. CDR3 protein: CASSLAVGVGNNEQFF. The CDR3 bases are TGTGCCAGCAGCTTAGCTGTTGGGGTCGGGAACAATGAGCAGTTCTTC.

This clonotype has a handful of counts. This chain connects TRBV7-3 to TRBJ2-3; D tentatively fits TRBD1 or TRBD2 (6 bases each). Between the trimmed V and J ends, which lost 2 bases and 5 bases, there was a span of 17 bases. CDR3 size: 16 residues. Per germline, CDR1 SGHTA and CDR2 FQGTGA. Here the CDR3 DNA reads TGTGCCAGCAGCTTACACCTAACGGGGGCACGAGATACGCAGTATTTT. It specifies CASSLHLTGARDTQYF.

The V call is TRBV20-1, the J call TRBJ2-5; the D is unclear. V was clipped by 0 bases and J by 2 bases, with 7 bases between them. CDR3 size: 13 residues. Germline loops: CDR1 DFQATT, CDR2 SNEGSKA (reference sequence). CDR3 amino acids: CSARDSFQETQYF. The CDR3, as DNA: TGCAGTGCTAGAGATTCGTTTCAAGAGACCCAGTACTTC.

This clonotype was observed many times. This chain's CDR3 is CSAITRTGESEQYF. The CDR3 nucleotides read TGCAGTGCCATTACTAGGACAGGGGAAAGCGAGCAGTACTTC. This chain links TRBV20-1 with TRBJ2-7; 9 positions match TRBD1. The CDR3 runs to 14 residues. CDR1 and CDR2 from the germline V gene are DFQATT and SNEGSKA (reference sequence). Losses at the gene ends were 6 bases for V and 6 bases for J; bases not matched to a gene: 12.

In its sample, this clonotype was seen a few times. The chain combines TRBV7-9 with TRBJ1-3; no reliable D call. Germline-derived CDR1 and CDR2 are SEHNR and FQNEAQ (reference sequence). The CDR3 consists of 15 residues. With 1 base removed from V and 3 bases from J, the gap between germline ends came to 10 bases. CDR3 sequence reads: CASSLVGQRGNTIYF. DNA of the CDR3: TGTGCCAGCAGCTTAGTCGGCCAGCGTGGAAACACCATATATTTT.

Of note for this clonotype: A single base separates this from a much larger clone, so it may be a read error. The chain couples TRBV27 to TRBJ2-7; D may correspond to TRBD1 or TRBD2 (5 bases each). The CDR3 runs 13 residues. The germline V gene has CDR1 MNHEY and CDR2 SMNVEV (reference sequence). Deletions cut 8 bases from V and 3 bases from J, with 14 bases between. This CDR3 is CASGRDEGYEQYF. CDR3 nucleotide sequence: TGTGCCAGCGGCCGGGACGAAGGCTACGAGCAGTACTTC.

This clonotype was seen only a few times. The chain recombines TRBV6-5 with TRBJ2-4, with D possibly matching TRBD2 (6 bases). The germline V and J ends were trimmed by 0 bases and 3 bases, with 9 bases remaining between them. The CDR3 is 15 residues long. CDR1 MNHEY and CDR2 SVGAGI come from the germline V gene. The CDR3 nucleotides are TGTGCCAGCAGTTACTCTCTGCGGGGCAAAAACATTCAGTACTTC. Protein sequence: CASSYSLRGKNIQYF.

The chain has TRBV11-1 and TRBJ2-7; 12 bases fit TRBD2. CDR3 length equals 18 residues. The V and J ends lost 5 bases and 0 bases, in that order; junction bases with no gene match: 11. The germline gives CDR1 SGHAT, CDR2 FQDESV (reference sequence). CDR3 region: CASSPHRLAGDHSYEQYF. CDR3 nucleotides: TGTGCCAGCAGCCCACACCGACTAGCGGGAGACCACTCCTACGAGCAGTACTTC.

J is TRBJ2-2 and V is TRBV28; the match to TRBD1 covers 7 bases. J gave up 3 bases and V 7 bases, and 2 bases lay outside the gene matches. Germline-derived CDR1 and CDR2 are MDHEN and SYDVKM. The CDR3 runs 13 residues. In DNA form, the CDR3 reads TGTGCCAGCATCGACAGGGACACCGGGGAGCTGTTTTTT. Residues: CASIDRDTGELFF.